This T cell receptor (beta chain) was profiled in a study of T cells after yellow fever vaccination. General observations from the study: A limited proportion of clonotypes was detected within both the CD4 and CD8 compartments.

Trimming stripped 4 bases from V and 1 base from J, with 15 bases between. The CDR3 extends over 16 amino acids. Germline CDR1 is SGHNT and CDR2 is YYREEE (reference sequence). TCRdb recomputed calls from the 5' RACE reads with MiXCR, one row per CDR3 protein. The table lists 200,000 or so distinct CDR3 sequences, roughly 6.8% of them singletons. This clonotype has just a few counts. Its antigen is not identified. The TCR originated in a young man who received the YFV17D yellow fever vaccine. The genes are TRBV5-4 and TRBJ2-1; D might be TRBD2 (5 bases). The starting material was CD4+ T cells sorted from PBMCs, obtained on the day of the yellow fever booster vaccination. CDR3 protein: CASSPASSRSYNEQFF. CDR3 coding DNA: TGTGCCAGCAGCCCCGCTAGCAGCAGGTCCTACAATGAGCAGTTCTTC.